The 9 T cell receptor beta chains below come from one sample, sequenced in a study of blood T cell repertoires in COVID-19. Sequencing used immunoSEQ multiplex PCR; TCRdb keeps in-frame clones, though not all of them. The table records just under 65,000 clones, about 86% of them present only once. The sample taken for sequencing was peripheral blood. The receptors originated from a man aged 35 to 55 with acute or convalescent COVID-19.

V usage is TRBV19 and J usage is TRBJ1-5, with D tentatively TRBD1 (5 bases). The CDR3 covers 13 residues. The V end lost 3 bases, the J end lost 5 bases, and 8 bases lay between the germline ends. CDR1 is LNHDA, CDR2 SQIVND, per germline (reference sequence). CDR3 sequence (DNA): TGTGCCAGTAGTATCACAGGAGATCAGCCCCAGCATTTT. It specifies CASSITGDQPQHF.

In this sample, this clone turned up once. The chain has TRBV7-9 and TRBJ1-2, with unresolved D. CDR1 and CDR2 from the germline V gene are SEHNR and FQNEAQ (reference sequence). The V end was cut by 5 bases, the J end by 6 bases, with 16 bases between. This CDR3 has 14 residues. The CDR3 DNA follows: TGTGCCAGCAGCCCACAGCGGTCCGAAAATGGCTACACCTTC. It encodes CASSPQRSENGYTF. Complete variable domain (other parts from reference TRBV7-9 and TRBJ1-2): DTGVSQNPRHKITKRGQNVTFRCDPISEHNRLYWYRQTLGQGPEFLTYFQNEAQLEKSRLLSDRFSAERPKGSFSTLEIQRTEQGDSAMYLCASSPQRSENGYTFGSGTRLTVV.

This CDR3 reads CASSLSYNEQFF. The CDR3 coding sequence is TGTGCCAGCAGTTTATCCTACAATGAGCAGTTCTTC. The J gene is TRBJ2-1, the V gene TRBV6-6; D uncertain. There are 12 residues in the CDR3. Trimming cost V 4 bases and J 1 base, with 2 bases left between them. Germline CDR1 is MNHNY and CDR2 is SVGAGI (reference sequence).

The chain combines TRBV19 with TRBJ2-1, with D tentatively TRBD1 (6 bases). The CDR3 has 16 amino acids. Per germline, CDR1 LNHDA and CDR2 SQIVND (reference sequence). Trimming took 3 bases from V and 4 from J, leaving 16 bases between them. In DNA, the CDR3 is TGTGCCAGTAGTATGGTTGGGGGCGGTGGGTACAATGAGCAGTTCTTC. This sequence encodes CASSMVGGGGYNEQFF.

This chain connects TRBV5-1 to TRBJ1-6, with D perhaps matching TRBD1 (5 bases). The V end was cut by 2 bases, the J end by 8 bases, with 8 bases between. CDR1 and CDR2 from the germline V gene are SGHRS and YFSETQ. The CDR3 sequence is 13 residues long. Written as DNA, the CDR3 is TGCGCCAGCAGCTTAGACAGCGATTCACCCCTCCACTTT. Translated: CASSLDSDSPLHF.

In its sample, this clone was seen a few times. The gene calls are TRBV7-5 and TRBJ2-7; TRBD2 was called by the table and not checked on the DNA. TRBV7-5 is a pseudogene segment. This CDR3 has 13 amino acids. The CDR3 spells CARSPRLAHEQYF. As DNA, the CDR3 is TGTGCCAGAAGCCCCCGACTAGCCCACGAGCAGTACTTC.

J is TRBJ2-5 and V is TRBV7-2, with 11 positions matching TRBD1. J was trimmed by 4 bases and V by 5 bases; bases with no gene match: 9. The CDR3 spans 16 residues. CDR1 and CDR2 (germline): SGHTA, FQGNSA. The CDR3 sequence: CASSPRTGGIGETQYF. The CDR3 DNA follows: TGTGCCAGCAGCCCCCGGACAGGGGGCATAGGAGAGACCCAGTACTTC.

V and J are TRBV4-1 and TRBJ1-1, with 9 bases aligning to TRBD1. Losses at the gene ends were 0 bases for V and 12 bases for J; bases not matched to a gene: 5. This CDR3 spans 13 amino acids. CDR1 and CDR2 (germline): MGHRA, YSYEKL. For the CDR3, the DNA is TGCGCCAGCAGCCAAGAAACAGGGACAGGGTCTTTCTTT. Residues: CASSQETGTGSFF.

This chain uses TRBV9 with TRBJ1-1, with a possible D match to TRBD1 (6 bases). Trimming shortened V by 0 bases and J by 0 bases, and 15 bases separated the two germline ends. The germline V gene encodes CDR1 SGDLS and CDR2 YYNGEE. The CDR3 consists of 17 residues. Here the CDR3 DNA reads TGTGCCAGCAGCGTAGGAGCGAGGGGGGGAGTGAACACTGAAGCTTTCTTT. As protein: CASSVGARGGVNTEAFF. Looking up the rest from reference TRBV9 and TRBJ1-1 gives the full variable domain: DSGVTQTPKHLITATGQRVTLRCSPRSGDLSVYWYQQSLDQGLQFLIQYYNGEERAKGNILERFSAQQFPDLHSELNLSSLELGDSALYFCASSVGARGGVNTEAFFGQGTRLTVV.